Included here is one T cell receptor beta chain sequence, with context. The germline CDR1 and CDR2 sequences are LGHDT and YNNKEL (reference sequence). Unmatched junction bases numbered 3, after V lost 5 bases and J lost 1 base. There are 15 residues in the CDR3. Some clones are missing from TCRdb's copy, which holds only in-frame ones; the method was immunoSEQ multiplex PCR. The data contain 310,000 or so clones, 87% of them singletons. The sample is drawn from a study of blood T cell repertoires in COVID-19. The sequenced material came from PBMCs or T cells enriched from blood (not recorded which). The V and J genes are TRBV3-1 (or the pseudogene TRBV3-2) and TRBJ2-2; 8 positions match TRBD1. The receptor's source is a woman in her thirties who had recovered from COVID-19. The CDR3 bases are TGTGCCAGCAGCGACAGGGGACTGAACACCGGGGAGCTGTTTTTT. Translated, it gives CASSDRGLNTGELFF.